This entry concerns a single T cell receptor beta chain. Its antigen is unidentified. This could be a read error, since a much larger clone is one nucleotide away. TCRdb analysed the 5' RACE reads with MiXCR anew, one entry per CDR3 protein. The table lists around 590,000 distinct CDR3 sequences, about 12% of them singletons. The data stem from a study of T cells after yellow fever vaccination. Study-wide findings and caveats: Re-detected after boosting: most primary clones, 96% of CD4 and over 80% of CD8.

The CDR3 consists of 13 residues. Trimming removed 2 bases from V and 4 bases from J, with 7 bases in between. From germline, CDR1 is SGHTA and CDR2 FQGNSA. The sample in question was PBMCs, obtained on the day of the yellow fever booster vaccination. This TCR was sampled from a man in his thirties or forties who received the YFV17D yellow fever vaccine. The chain combines TRBV7-2 with TRBJ2-3, with D tentatively TRBD1 (6 bases). CDR3 sequence (DNA): TGTGCCAGCAGCTTAAAGGGGGCAGATACGCAGTATTTT. Translation gives CASSLKGADTQYF.